The 25 T cell receptor beta chains presented below share a single source sample, sequenced in a study of T cell responses to AZD1222 COVID-19 vaccine. The data were produced by immunoSEQ multiplex PCR, yet TCRdb's version contains in-frame clones alone and is incomplete. The table lists 110,000 or so clones, approximately 90% of them singletons. The input for sequencing was peripheral blood, taken on day 0 of AZD1222 vaccination. The receptors were sampled from an adult in good health.

The chain joins TRBV5-6 to TRBJ1-2, with a weak D call TRBD1 (5 bases). The V end lost 4 bases, the J end lost 3 bases, and 19 bases lay between the germline ends. From germline, CDR1 is SGHDT and CDR2 YYEEEE. This CDR3 has 16 amino acids. CDR3 bases: TGTGCCAGCAGCGGCAAGGGGCGTAAGGATCACTATGGCTACACCTTC. It yields the protein CASSGKGRKDHYGYTF.

Note on this clone: The sample contains more than one DNA sequence encoding this CDR3. The chain uses TRBV27 and TRBJ2-3, with no clear D. Trimming left V 5 bases short and J 2 bases short, with 5 bases between. CDR1 and CDR2 from the germline V gene are MNHEY and SMNVEV (reference sequence). The CDR3 runs 12 residues. CDR3 amino acids: CASSTLTDTQYF. Written as DNA, the CDR3 is TGTGCCAGCAGTACACTCACAGATACGCAGTATTTT.

The chain joins TRBV28 to TRBJ1-2; D might be TRBD1 (5 bases). CDR1 MDHEN and CDR2 SYDVKM come from the germline V gene. Trimming took 6 bases from V and 7 from J, leaving 18 bases between them. This CDR3 is built from 14 residues. The CDR3 DNA sequence: TGTGCCAGCAGCACCGGTGGGGGTTCTTCTGGCTACACCTTC. Translation gives CASSTGGGSSGYTF.

The genes are TRBV28 and TRBJ2-5; a possible D gene is TRBD2 (6 bases). V lost 6 bases to trimming and J lost 5 bases, with 13 bases between them. Germline V gene lookup returns CDR1 MDHEN and CDR2 SYDVKM. The CDR3 covers 13 residues. The CDR3 region has the DNA TGTGCCAGCAGCACGGGAGCGTTGGAGACCCAGTACTTC. Protein sequence: CASSTGALETQYF.

The gene calls are TRBV19 and TRBJ2-1; D uncertain. Germline loops: CDR1 LNHDA, CDR2 SQIVND (reference sequence). This CDR3 comprises 11 residues. The V gene lost 6 bases and the J gene lost 6 bases, with 6 bases spanning the gap. DNA of the CDR3: TGTGCCAGTAGCCACCGCAATGAGCAGTTCTTC. Translating gives CASSHRNEQFF.

This clone came up once. The gene calls are TRBV5-1 and TRBJ1-3, with 9 positions matching TRBD1. V shed 3 bases, J shed 7 bases, and the junction held 2 bases outside the gene matches. The CDR3 runs 13 residues. Germline-derived CDR1 and CDR2 are SGHRS and YFSETQ. The CDR3 loop is CASSWTGANTIYF. In nucleotides, the CDR3 is TGCGCCAGCAGCTGGACAGGGGCCAACACCATATATTTT.

V is TRBV28 and J is TRBJ1-1; D call uncertain. V was shortened by 6 bases and J by 2 bases, with 4 bases between the two germline ends. This CDR3 has 11 amino acids. CDR1 is MDHEN, CDR2 SYDVKM, per germline. The CDR3 sequence: CASSVNTEAFF. Written as DNA, the CDR3 is TGTGCCAGCAGCGTAAACACTGAAGCTTTCTTT.

The chain carries TRBV5-4 and TRBJ2-5, with TRBD2 matching 14 bases. The CDR3 consists of 15 residues. Germline CDR1 and CDR2: SGHNT and YYREEE (reference sequence). V lost 3 bases to trimming and J lost 5 bases; unmatched junction nucleotides: 3. CDR3 in DNA: TGTGCCAGCAGCTCGGGACTAGCGGGAGCTGAGACCCAGTACTTC. Translation: CASSSGLAGAETQYF.

The chain carries TRBV29-1 and TRBJ2-5, with TRBD1 matching 8 bases. Germline values: CDR1 SQVTM, CDR2 ANQGSEA. The CDR3 is 13 amino acids. Trimming at V came to 6 bases and at J to 2 bases, leaving 5 bases not matched to a gene. In DNA, the CDR3 is TGCAGCGTAGAGGGACAGGTACAAGAGACCCAGTACTTC. This translates into CSVEGQVQETQYF.

This rearrangement joins TRBV2 to TRBJ2-7; TRBD2 aligns across 7 bases. J lost 6 bases, V lost 1 base, and 3 bases had no gene match. The CDR3 has 13 amino acids. Per the germline V gene, CDR1 is SNHLY and CDR2 is FYNNEI. CDR3 nucleotide sequence: TGTGCCAGCAGTGAAGGGGAGGGGTCCGAGCAGTACTTC. This translates into CASSEGEGSEQYF.

J is TRBJ2-1 and V is TRBV5-6, with D perhaps matching TRBD1 (5 bases). Trimming stripped 1 base from V and 2 bases from J, with 16 bases between. Germline CDR1 and CDR2: SGHDT and YYEEEE. The CDR3 is 17 residues long. The CDR3 here is CASSLWQGIRTYNEQFF. Written as DNA, the CDR3 is TGTGCCAGCAGCTTGTGGCAGGGAATACGAACCTACAATGAGCAGTTCTTC.

The rearrangement links TRBV28 to TRBJ1-4, with D unclear. V lost 5 bases and J lost 7, with 8 bases in between. The CDR3 extends over 12 amino acids. Germline CDR1 is MDHEN and CDR2 is SYDVKM. As DNA, the CDR3 is TGTGCCAGCAGTCCTGTAGCTGAAAAACTGTTTTTT. Translation gives CASSPVAEKLFF.

The gene calls are TRBV19 and TRBJ1-6, with D perhaps TRBD1 (6 bases). Germline assignment: CDR1 LNHDA and CDR2 SQIVND (reference sequence). Trimming removed 9 bases from V and 10 bases from J, with 16 bases in between. The length of the CDR3 is 13 residues. The CDR3 sequence: CASEDSKRSPLHF. CDR3 nucleotide sequence: TGTGCCAGCGAGGACAGTAAACGGTCACCCCTCCACTTT.

The chain links TRBV18 to TRBJ2-2; D call uncertain. The V and J ends lost 2 bases and 6 bases respectively, with 10 bases between them. The CDR3 has 14 amino acids. CDR1 and CDR2 (germline): KGHSH, LQKENI. The CDR3 sequence: CASSPMRGSGELFF. CDR3 nucleotide sequence: TGTGCCAGCTCACCAATGCGAGGTTCCGGGGAGCTGTTTTTT.

This chain uses TRBV7-2 with TRBJ1-1, with TRBD1 as a possible D gene (5 bases). The CDR3 runs to 15 residues. Germline values: CDR1 SGHTA, CDR2 FQGNSA. V lost 5 bases and J lost 1, with 14 bases in between. CDR3 sequence reads: CASSPRGTRNTEAFF. As DNA, the CDR3 is TGTGCCAGCAGCCCGCGGGGGACTAGGAACACTGAAGCTTTCTTT.

The J gene is TRBJ2-4, the V gene TRBV15; D ambiguous. This CDR3 is built from 16 residues. Deletions cut 1 base from V and 1 base from J, with 11 bases between. CDR1 is LNHNV and CDR2 is YYDKDF in the germline V gene (reference sequence). The chain's CDR3 is CATSRGDAGAKNIQYF. CDR3 in DNA: TGTGCCACCAGCAGAGGAGACGCCGGGGCCAAAAACATTCAGTACTTC.

This clone was observed a few times. This sequence joins TRBV7-3 and TRBJ2-7; TRBD2 aligns across 8 bases. The CDR3 has 15 amino acids. Germline V gene data show CDR1 as SGHTA and CDR2 as FQGTGA. After removal of 2 bases from V and 0 bases from J, the junction contained 3 bases not matched to a gene. The CDR3 is CASSLSSGYSYEQYF. CDR3 nucleotide sequence: TGTGCCAGCAGCTTATCTAGCGGGTACTCCTACGAGCAGTACTTC.

The chain recombines TRBV5-5 with TRBJ2-5; 13 bases are shared with TRBD2. The V gene's germline CDR1 is SGHKS and CDR2 YYEKEE (reference sequence). CDR3 length: 16 residues. Trimming cost V 4 bases and J 1 base; bases outside gene matches: 4. In DNA, the CDR3 is TGTGCCAGCAGCCCCGGGACTAGCGGGATCCAAGAGACCCAGTACTTC. Protein sequence: CASSPGTSGIQETQYF.

This chain connects TRBV28 to TRBJ2-2; 10 nucleotides match TRBD2. CDR3 length: 17 amino acids. V lost 5 bases, J lost 6 bases, and 12 bases stayed unmatched. Germline V gene data show CDR1 as MDHEN and CDR2 as SYDVKM. The DNA for the CDR3 is TGTGCCAGCAGTCGCCCGTCGCTAGCGGGAGTGGCCGGGGAGCTGTTTTTT. This encodes CASSRPSLAGVAGELFF.

The chain combines TRBV7-9 with TRBJ1-1, with D hard to call. Germline assignment: CDR1 SEHNR and CDR2 FQNEAQ (reference sequence). Trimming left V 3 bases short and J 4 bases short, with 15 bases between. CDR3 length: 15 amino acids. CDR3 bases: TGTGCCAGCAGCTTGGGTGAGGGCCGAGTCACTGAAGCTTTCTTT. It is translated as CASSLGEGRVTEAFF. Using reference TRBV7-9 and TRBJ1-1 for the parts outside the CDR3, the full variable domain is DTGVSQNPRHKITKRGQNVTFRCDPISEHNRLYWYRQTLGQGPEFLTYFQNEAQLEKSRLLSDRFSAERPKGSFSTLEIQRTEQGDSAMYLCASSLGEGRVTEAFFGQGTRLTVV.

The rearrangement uses TRBV18 and TRBJ2-5, with a possible D match to TRBD2 (5 bases). Germline CDR1 and CDR2: KGHSH and LQKENI. The CDR3 covers 16 residues. V was pared by 3 bases and J by 2 bases, with 16 bases between. CDR3 DNA: TGTGCCAGCTCACCCCCCGTTTGGCCGGGACAAGAGACCCAGTACTTC. It codes for CASSPPVWPGQETQYF.

J is TRBJ1-2 and V is TRBV27, with 9 bases lining up with TRBD1. The V gene end was trimmed by 5 bases and the J gene end by 11 bases; junction bases not matched to a gene: 9. The CDR3 has 13 amino acids. Looked up from germline, CDR1 is MNHEY and CDR2 is SMNVEV (reference sequence). The CDR3 DNA is TGTGCCAGCAGTGCAGGACAGGGGTTGAGGTACACCTTC. It is translated as CASSAGQGLRYTF.

A few counts support this clone. The rearrangement joins TRBV27 to TRBJ1-2, with no clear D. CDR3 length: 15 residues. Germline V CDR1 and CDR2: MNHEY, SMNVEV (reference sequence). V was clipped by 5 bases and J by 0 bases, with 13 bases between them. CDR3 sequence (DNA): TGTGCCAGCAGTGGCCGAGGACTAACTAACTATGGCTACACCTTC. Protein product: CASSGRGLTNYGYTF.

The V and J genes are TRBV20-1 and TRBJ1-2, with a tentative D call TRBD1 (6 bases). This CDR3 region has 10 residues. The germline V gene has CDR1 DFQATT and CDR2 SNEGSKA (reference sequence). Trimming removed 4 bases from V and 7 bases from J, with 7 bases in between. The CDR3 loop reads CSATRGGYTF. For the CDR3, the DNA is TGCAGTGCTACCAGGGGTGGCTACACCTTC.

This chain links TRBV19 with TRBJ2-6; 8 bases are shared with TRBD2. The CDR3 totals 17 residues. Germline V gene lookup returns CDR1 LNHDA and CDR2 SQIVND (reference sequence). V was pared by 3 bases and J by 1 base, with 5 bases of the junction left unmatched. In nucleotides, the CDR3 is TGTGCCAGTAGTATCGCCGGGGGGGCTTCTGGGGCCAACGTCCTGACTTTC. Its translation: CASSIAGGASGANVLTF.